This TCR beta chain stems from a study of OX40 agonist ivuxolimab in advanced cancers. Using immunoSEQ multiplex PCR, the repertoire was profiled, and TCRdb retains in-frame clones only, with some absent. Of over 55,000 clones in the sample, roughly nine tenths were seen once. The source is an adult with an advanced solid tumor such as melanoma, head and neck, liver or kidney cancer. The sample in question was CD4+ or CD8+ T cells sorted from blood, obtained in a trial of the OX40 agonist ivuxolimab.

CDR3 sequence: CASSLGARGRETQYF. CDR3 bases: TGTGCCAGCAGCTTAGGGGCCAGGGGCAGGGAGACCCAGTACTTC. The rearrangement joins TRBV7-2 to TRBJ2-5; D possibly corresponds to TRBD1 (6 bases). Germline V gene data show CDR1 as SGHTA and CDR2 as FQGNSA. The CDR3 runs to 15 residues. Trimming removed 1 base from V and 5 bases from J, with 14 bases in between. Complete variable domain (other parts from reference TRBV7-2 and TRBJ2-5): GAGVSQSPSNKVTEKGKDVELRCDPISGHTALYWYRQSLGQGLEFLIYFQGNSAPDKSGLPSDRFSAERTGGSVSTLTIQRTQQEDSAVYLCASSLGARGRETQYFGPGTRLLVL.